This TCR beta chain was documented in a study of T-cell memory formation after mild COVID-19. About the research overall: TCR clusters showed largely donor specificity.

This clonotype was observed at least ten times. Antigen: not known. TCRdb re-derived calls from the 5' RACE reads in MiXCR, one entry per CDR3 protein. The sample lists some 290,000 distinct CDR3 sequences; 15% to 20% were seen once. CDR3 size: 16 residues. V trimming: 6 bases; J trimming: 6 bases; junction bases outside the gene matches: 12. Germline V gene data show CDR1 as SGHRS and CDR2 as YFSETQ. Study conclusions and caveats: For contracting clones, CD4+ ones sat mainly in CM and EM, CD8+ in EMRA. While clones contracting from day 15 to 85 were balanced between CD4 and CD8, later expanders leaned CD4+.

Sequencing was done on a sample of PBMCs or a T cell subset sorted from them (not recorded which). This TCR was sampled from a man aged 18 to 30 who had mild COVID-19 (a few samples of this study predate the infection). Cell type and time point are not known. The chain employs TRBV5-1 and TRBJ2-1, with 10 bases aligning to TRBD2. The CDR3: CASTRTGTSASNEQFF. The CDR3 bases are TGCGCCAGCACCCGAACCGGGACTAGCGCGTCCAATGAGCAGTTCTTC.